The 25 T cell receptor beta chains presented below share a single source sample, sequenced in a study of glioma-infiltrating T cells. TCR alpha and beta CDR3 regions were amplified from RNA using iRepertoire nested multiplex PCR. One entry per CDR3 protein, called by TCRdb with MiXCR from the multiplex PCR reads. The sample consists of about 140,000 distinct CDR3 sequences, 35% to 50% of them appearing once. The material sequenced was glioma tissue, nonneoplastic brain tissue, or PBMCs (not recorded which). These receptor sequences come from a human donor with low-grade glioma or glioblastoma, undergoing nonglioma brain surgery, or in good health (not recorded which).

With regard to this clonotype: This sequence may be a read error, since a much larger clone differs from it by one base. The rearrangement uses TRBV6-2 or TRBV6-3 and TRBJ2-3, with no clear D. Germline V lookup: CDR1 MNHEY, CDR2 SVGEGT. The CDR3 has 13 residues. The CDR3 nucleotides read TGTGCCAGCAGGCCGATCCTCACAAATACGCAGTATTTT. It yields the protein CASRPILTNTQYF.

The V gene is TRBV7-2, the J gene TRBJ2-1; tentative D call: TRBD1 (6 bases). Trimming took off 5 bases at V and 9 bases at J, with 14 bases between the two ends. The germline CDR1 and CDR2 sequences are SGHTA and FQGNSA. This CDR3 region has 13 residues. Here the CDR3 reads CASSPSRGGEQFF. The CDR3 nucleotides read TGTGCCAGCAGCCCCAGCAGGGGCGGTGAGCAGTTCTTC.

In DNA form, the CDR3 reads TGTGCCAGCTCACCCGGGGCCGGCCCTGGCTACACCTTC. Residues: CASSPGAGPGYTF. The chain uses TRBV18 and TRBJ1-2, with a tentative D call TRBD1 (5 bases). V lost 3 bases to trimming and J lost 7 bases, with 12 bases between them. The germline V gene has CDR1 KGHSH and CDR2 LQKENI. The CDR3 runs to 13 residues. The variable domain in full, with the rest retrieved from reference TRBV18 and TRBJ1-2, is NAGVMQNPRHLVRRRGQEARLRCSPMKGHSHVYWYRQLPEEGLKFMVYLQKENIIDESGMPKERFSAEFPKEGPSILRIQQVVRGDSAAYFCASSPGAGPGYTFGSGTRLTVV.

This chain links TRBV2 with TRBJ1-2; TRBD1 matches 7 bases. Germline CDR1 is SNHLY and CDR2 is FYNNEI. The CDR3 extends over 14 amino acids. After removal of 5 bases from V and 4 bases from J, the junction contained 7 bases not matched to a gene. CDR3 amino acids: CASSPSGGGYGYTF. The DNA for the CDR3 is TGTGCCAGCAGTCCCTCAGGGGGGGGCTATGGCTACACCTTC.

This clonotype was picked up a small number of times. The chain carries TRBV20-1 and TRBJ2-5; the match to TRBD1 covers 7 bases. This CDR3 contains 12 residues. With 7 bases clipped from V and 2 bases from J, the junction kept 4 bases outside the gene matches. Germline-derived CDR1 and CDR2 are DFQATT and SNEGSKA (reference sequence). The CDR3 protein is CSVRQGQETQYF. In nucleotides, the CDR3 is TGCAGTGTACGACAGGGACAAGAGACCCAGTACTTC.

The chain recombines TRBV7-2 with TRBJ2-7; 11 bases fit TRBD2. CDR1 is SGHTA and CDR2 is FQGNSA in the germline V gene. This CDR3 spans 15 amino acids. After removal of 1 base from V and 2 bases from J, the junction contained 1 base not matched to a gene. The CDR3 loop reads CASSLGLAGTYEQYF. In nucleotides, the CDR3 is TGTGCCAGCAGCTTAGGACTAGCGGGAACCTACGAGCAGTACTTC.

Concerning this clonotype: The CDR3 carries no conserved terminal phenylalanine or tryptophan, so it likely arises from a read error. The chain has TRBV10-2 and TRBJ2-3, with 11 bases matching TRBD2. Germline V lookup: CDR1 WSHSY, CDR2 SAAADI. CDR3 length: 16 residues. Unmatched junction bases numbered 9, after V lost 6 bases and J lost 4 bases. This CDR3 reads CASRPASGGPSDTQYL. The CDR3 DNA is TGCGCCAGCAGACCGGCTAGCGGGGGGCCATCAGATACGCAGTATCTT.

In its sample, this clonotype was seen a few times. The CDR3 nucleotides are TGCGCCAGCAGCCAAGCGGAGGGAGGGCCAGATACGCAGTATTTT. Translated, it gives CASSQAEGGPDTQYF. This sequence joins TRBV4-1 and TRBJ2-3; 7 nucleotides agree with TRBD2. CDR1 and CDR2 (germline): MGHRA, YSYEKL. J lost 4 bases, V lost 1 base, and 5 bases had no gene match. This CDR3 is built from 15 residues.

This clonotype has just a few counts. This chain connects TRBV4-3 to TRBJ1-1; D is possibly TRBD1 (5 bases). CDR3 length: 15 amino acids. Germline-derived CDR1 and CDR2 are LGHNA and YSLEER. The V end lost 0 bases, the J end lost 1 base, and 9 bases lay between the germline ends. CDR3 sequence: CASSQDRGRNTEAFF. The CDR3 coding sequence is TGCGCCAGCAGCCAAGATAGGGGTAGGAACACTGAAGCTTTCTTT.

This clonotype was detected only a few times. The gene calls are TRBV6-1 and TRBJ2-7; TRBD2 agrees at 7 bases. The ends lost 7 bases at V and 2 bases at J; junction bases unmatched: 5. Germline V gene data show CDR1 as MNHNS and CDR2 as SASEGT. The CDR3 spans 13 residues. The CDR3 loop reads CASKSGGPYEQYF. The CDR3 nucleotides read TGTGCCAGCAAATCGGGAGGCCCCTACGAGCAGTACTTC.

This clonotype was counted at least ten times. The chain combines TRBV6-2 or TRBV6-3 with TRBJ2-1, with D uncertain. Germline-derived CDR1 and CDR2 are MNHEY and SVGEGT. The germline V and J ends were trimmed by 2 bases and 6 bases, with 5 bases remaining between them. This CDR3 spans 12 amino acids. CDR3 DNA: TGTGCCAGCAGTTACCACCCCAATGAGCAGTTCTTC. Protein product: CASSYHPNEQFF.

This clonotype has more than one count but fewer than ten. This chain joins TRBV20-1 and TRBJ2-3, with D uncertain. With 6 bases removed from V and 0 bases from J, the gap between germline ends came to 13 bases. The CDR3 is 14 residues long. Germline CDR1 DFQATT, CDR2 SNEGSKA (reference sequence). CDR3 region: CSAIDQTSTDTQYF. In DNA form, the CDR3 reads TGCAGTGCAATAGACCAAACAAGCACAGATACGCAGTATTTT.

The chain employs TRBV14 and TRBJ1-5, with a weak D call TRBD1 (6 bases). This CDR3 has 13 amino acids. Germline CDR1 and CDR2: SGHDN and FVKESK. V lost 2 bases, J lost 5 bases, and 7 bases lay in between. This CDR3 reads CASSQQGHQPQHF. The CDR3 DNA reads as TGTGCCAGCAGCCAACAGGGGCATCAGCCCCAGCATTTT.

The V call is TRBV20-1, the J call TRBJ2-7, with D possibly being TRBD1 (5 bases). CDR3 size: 12 residues. Germline-derived CDR1 and CDR2 are DFQATT and SNEGSKA (reference sequence). V lost 3 bases, J lost 3 bases, and 9 bases lay in between. The CDR3 loop is CSASRQNYEQYF. The CDR3, as DNA: TGCAGTGCTAGTCGACAGAACTACGAGCAGTACTTC.

The rearrangement uses TRBV15 and TRBJ1-1; maybe TRBD1 (6 bases). Germline values: CDR1 LNHNV, CDR2 YYDKDF (reference sequence). The germline V and J ends were trimmed by 2 bases and 4 bases, with 11 bases remaining between them. The CDR3 contains 14 residues. Here the CDR3 DNA reads TGTGCCACCAGCAGACAGGGGTTGGCCACTGAAGCTTTCTTT. This gives the protein CATSRQGLATEAFF.

The sample holds a few counts of this clonotype. The CDR3 DNA reads TGTGCCAGCAGCCGAACCGACAGCGCCTACGAGCAGTACTTC. This codes for CASSRTDSAYEQYF. The V call is TRBV6-5, the J call TRBJ2-7; tentative D call: TRBD1 (5 bases). V lost 6 bases, J lost 2 bases, and 14 bases lay in between. Germline CDR1 reads MNHEY; CDR2 reads SVGAGI. This CDR3 is built from 14 residues.

The rearrangement uses TRBV11-2 and TRBJ2-3; D could derive from TRBD1 or TRBD2 (7 bases each). The CDR3 consists of 16 residues. V lost 5 bases and J lost 1, with 16 bases in between. Germline-derived CDR1 and CDR2 are SGHAT and FQNNGV. CDR3 amino acids: CASSPAGQWRTDTQYF. CDR3 nucleotide sequence: TGTGCCAGCAGCCCAGCGGGACAGTGGCGCACAGATACGCAGTATTTT.

This clonotype was picked up a small number of times. CDR3 DNA: TGTGCCAGCAGTCCCAGTATGACAGATACGCAGTATTTT. Its protein product is CASSPSMTDTQYF. The J gene is TRBJ2-3, the V gene TRBV28; D not certain. The V end lost 5 bases, the J end lost 3 bases, and 9 bases lay between the germline ends. The CDR3 is 13 amino acids. In germline, CDR1 is MDHEN, CDR2 SYDVKM.

The chain has TRBV18 and TRBJ2-1; the match to TRBD1 covers 7 bases. CDR1 and CDR2 (germline): KGHSH, LQKENI. The ends lost 5 bases at V and 4 bases at J; junction bases unmatched: 8. This CDR3 comprises 15 residues. CDR3 coding DNA: TGTGCCAGCTCAAAGGGGGCTGGGATGTACAATGAGCAGTTCTTC. Its translation is CASSKGAGMYNEQFF. Full variable domain (rest looked up from reference TRBV18 and TRBJ2-1): NAGVMQNPRHLVRRRGQEARLRCSPMKGHSHVYWYRQLPEEGLKFMVYLQKENIIDESGMPKERFSAEFPKEGPSILRIQQVVRGDSAAYFCASSKGAGMYNEQFFGPGTRLTVL.

The J gene is TRBJ1-1, the V gene TRBV4-3; weak D call: TRBD1 (5 bases). Germline lookup yields CDR1 LGHNA and CDR2 YSLEER. The V end lost 5 bases, the J end lost 1 base, and 14 bases lay between the germline ends. This CDR3 comprises 15 residues. This CDR3 reads CASSTLGRGNTEAFF. The CDR3, as DNA: TGCGCCAGCAGCACTTTGGGGAGGGGGAACACTGAAGCTTTCTTT.

J is TRBJ1-2 and V is TRBV19; maybe TRBD1 (6 bases). This CDR3 contains 13 residues. Germline CDR1 LNHDA, CDR2 SQIVND (reference sequence). The V and J ends lost 6 bases and 6 bases respectively, with 14 bases between them. The CDR3 DNA sequence: TGTGCCAGTAGGATCAGCAGGGGAAATGGCTACACCTTC. Encoded protein: CASRISRGNGYTF.

The chain combines TRBV28 with TRBJ2-5; 11 positions match TRBD2. The CDR3 length is 11 residues. CDR1 is MDHEN and CDR2 is SYDVKM in the germline V gene. The CDR3 nucleotides read TGTGCGATAGCGGGAGGGGAGACCCAGTACTTC. Translating it yields CAIAGGETQYF.

This sequence joins TRBV24-1 and TRBJ2-1; TRBD2 might be the D (6 bases). CDR3 length: 16 amino acids. CDR1 is KGHDR and CDR2 is SFDVKD in the germline V gene. Trimming removed 3 bases at V and 1 base at J, with 12 bases between. The CDR3, as DNA: TGTGCCACCAGTGATAATAGCGGTCGATCCTACAATGAGCAGTTCTTC. It translates to CATSDNSGRSYNEQFF.

This clonotype was seen only a few times. This chain joins TRBV6-1 and TRBJ2-2; 7 bases line up with TRBD2. V trimming: 7 bases; J trimming: 3 bases; junction bases outside the gene matches: 14. This CDR3 region has 17 residues. Germline V gene data show CDR1 as MNHNS and CDR2 as SASEGT. The CDR3 bases are TGTGCCAGCACCGAGGGGCTAGCGGTGACCGACACCGGGGAGCTGTTTTTT. Translating it yields CASTEGLAVTDTGELFF.

This chain connects TRBV27 to TRBJ2-1; maybe TRBD1 (5 bases). V was pared by 7 bases and J by 4 bases, with 11 bases between. CDR3 length: 13 amino acids. The germline V gene has CDR1 MNHEY and CDR2 SMNVEV (reference sequence). The CDR3 sequence: CASTPRGYNEQFF. The CDR3, as DNA: TGTGCCAGCACCCCAAGGGGATACAATGAGCAGTTCTTC.